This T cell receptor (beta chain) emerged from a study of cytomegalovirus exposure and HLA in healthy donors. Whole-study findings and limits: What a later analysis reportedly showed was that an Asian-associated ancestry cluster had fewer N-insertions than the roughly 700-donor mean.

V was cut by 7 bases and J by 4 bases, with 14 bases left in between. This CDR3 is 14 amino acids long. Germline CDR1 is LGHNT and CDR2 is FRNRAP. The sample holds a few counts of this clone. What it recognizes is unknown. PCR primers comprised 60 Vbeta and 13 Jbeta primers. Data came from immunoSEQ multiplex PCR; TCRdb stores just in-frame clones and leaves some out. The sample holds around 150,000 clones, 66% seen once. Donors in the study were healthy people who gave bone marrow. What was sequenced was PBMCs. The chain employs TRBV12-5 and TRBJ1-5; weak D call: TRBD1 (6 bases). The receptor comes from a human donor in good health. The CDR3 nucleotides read TGTGCTAGTGTCCCGGACAGATCTAATCAGCCCCAGCATTTT. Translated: CASVPDRSNQPQHF.